This TCR beta chain was sequenced for a study of human T cells and chemical hapten exposure. TCRdb itself ran the RACE reads through MiXCR, one entry per CDR3 protein. The sample lists more than 80,000 distinct CDR3 sequences; roughly 10% were seen once. Stated time point: pre-sensitization, week 0. Treatment in this sample: therapeutic diphenylcyclopropenone sensitization with weekly scalp DPC. The V gene lost 3 bases and the J gene lost 0 bases, with 12 bases spanning the gap. This CDR3 spans 16 amino acids. Per the germline V gene, CDR1 is LNHDA and CDR2 is SQIVND (reference sequence). The TCR sequence derives from a woman aged 55-70 years with alopecia areata. Some clones in this sample may be carry-over from other donors' samples. Specimen: whole blood, collected in connection with sensitization to the hapten diphenylcyclopropenone (DPC). The chain carries TRBV19 and TRBJ1-5; a possible D gene is TRBD1 (5 bases). The DNA for the CDR3 is TGTGCCAGTAGTATGGGGCAGGGCTTTAGCAATCAGCCCCAGCATTTT. It yields the protein CASSMGQGFSNQPQHF. Combining the CDR3 with reference TRBV19 and TRBJ1-5 gives the whole variable domain DGGITQSPKYLFRKEGQNVTLSCEQNLNHDAMYWYRQDPGQGLRLIYYSQIVNDFQKGDIAEGYSVSREKKESFPLTVTSAQKNPTAFYLCASSMGQGFSNQPQHFGDGTRLSIL.